Below, one T cell receptor beta chain is given with its context. It has no known antigen specificity. Base qualities are missing; no much larger clone stands one base away. Hyperthyroidism was defined as stable when no progression to ophthalmopathy occurred within 18 months of follow-up. Hyperthyroidism patients were newly diagnosed, were aged 18 to 65 years, and had a disease duration under 2 months. Patients with other autoimmune diseases, uncontrolled infections, pregnancy or lactation were excluded from the study. Clinical symptoms, serum thyroxine, TRAb, thyroid ultrasound and orbital computed tomography formed the basis of the diagnosis. Ficoll-Paque density gradient centrifugation was used to isolate PBMCs from approximately 10 ml of fresh peripheral blood. Trizol reagent was used to extract the total RNA, and its quality was then checked on an Agilent 2100 Bioanalyzer. For repertoire sequencing, the TCR beta CDR3 regions were amplified from RNA transcripts. A first-round RT-PCR used HTBI primers with the Qiagen OneStep RT-PCR kit, followed by a second-round multiplex PCR, size selection and purification. Sequencing of the libraries was carried out on an Illumina HiSeq2000 in paired-end mode with 100 bp reads. Per the original workflow: Reads were processed with SOAPnuke, discarding reads with adapters, uncalled bases, mean Phred below 15, or no exact constant-primer or identifier match. COPE v1.2.5 was used to merge high-quality paired reads. Unique nucleotide sequences were defined as clonotypes and aligned to IMGT TRB V, D and J references using MiTCR v1.1. The analysis was limited to V-J combinations with a frequency above 0.0001, which together covered 98% to 99.2% of repertoires. For each V-J combination, a TCR clonal expansion and chaos score was defined as F50 clonal expansion divided by the chaos observed in the TCRdist matrix. Welch's t-statistics and random forest were used to reduce features to some 13 V-J combinations, which were fed into a naive Bayes classifier. The similarity between thyroid and blood repertoires was quantified using the Morisita-Horn index. TCRdb reanalyzed the raw reads on its own, using fastp at Q25 for trimming and MiXCR for clone calling, and kept in-frame beta chains. Each CDR3 protein gets just one entry, which takes the most common genes and DNA from the rows behind it. The V and J calls shown here were made by TCRdb, not taken from the authors' results. The sample has hundreds of thousands of distinct CDR3 sequences on record, about 24% of them singletons. Of the sample, approximately 6.9% falls within the top ten clones.

The sample belongs to a study of Graves' ophthalmopathy and Graves' hyperthyroidism (dated by TCRdb to 2016 to 2019). Study-level background: Peripheral blood was collected at initial diagnosis, before any treatment. TCR beta repertoire signatures were used to distinguish Graves' ophthalmopathy from Graves' hyperthyroidism and to predict progression to ophthalmopathy. To explore V-J signatures that separate ophthalmopathy from hyperthyroidism, a discovery set of about a hundred patients was enrolled, consisting of 43 with ophthalmopathy and 55 to 65 with stable hyperthyroidism. Following sampling, methimazole starting at 30 mg daily was administered to hyperthyroidism patients, and high-dose intravenous methylprednisolone was administered to ophthalmopathy patients. In roughly six hyperthyroidism patients, the T-cell repertoires found in thyroid tissue were compared with those found in blood. An independent validation cohort was composed of about 20 hyperthyroidism patients and 15 to 17 patients who later progressed from hyperthyroidism to ophthalmopathy. In total, approximately 130 blood samples were TCR-sequenced: some 43 ophthalmopathy, under 80 hyperthyroidism and about 17 hyperthyroidism-to-ophthalmopathy patients. The roughly 100 discovery patients were divided at random into training and test sets in a 7:3 ratio.

Summary of the overall study and its limitations: Ophthalmopathy was separated from stable hyperthyroidism by the 13-signature model with just under 90% sensitivity and around 81% specificity in cross-validation and with 80%/75% in the test set. Most expanded thyroid clonotypes with frequency above 0.001 were also detected in blood, suggesting blood repertoires may reflect the thyroid immune response. In validation, the model predicted ophthalmopathy progression with more than 55% sensitivity and about 77% specificity; about a dozen predicted patients were CT-confirmed with GO in a median of approximately six months. No statistical method was used to set the sample size in advance, and the investigators knew which group each participant was assigned to.

CDR1 and CDR2 are drawn from the germline V gene: MGHDK, SYGVNS. V lost 4 bases and J lost 1 base; the stretch between them is 10 bases long. The CDR3, from cysteine to phenylalanine, totals 14 residues. Just the 42-base CDR3 DNA is kept, in frame starting at base 1. The source material was peripheral blood. The source is a woman between 18 and 29 years old with stable Graves' hyperthyroidism. Some clones in this sample may be carry-over from other donors' samples. Donor details come from another sample of the same person, matched by shared clones. The chain is made from TRBV25-1 and TRBJ1-2; the D gene remains uncertain. At the DNA level, the sequence is TGTGCCAGCAGTGTTGTAGAGTTTAACTATGGCTACACCTTC. This is translated as CASSVVEFNYGYTF.